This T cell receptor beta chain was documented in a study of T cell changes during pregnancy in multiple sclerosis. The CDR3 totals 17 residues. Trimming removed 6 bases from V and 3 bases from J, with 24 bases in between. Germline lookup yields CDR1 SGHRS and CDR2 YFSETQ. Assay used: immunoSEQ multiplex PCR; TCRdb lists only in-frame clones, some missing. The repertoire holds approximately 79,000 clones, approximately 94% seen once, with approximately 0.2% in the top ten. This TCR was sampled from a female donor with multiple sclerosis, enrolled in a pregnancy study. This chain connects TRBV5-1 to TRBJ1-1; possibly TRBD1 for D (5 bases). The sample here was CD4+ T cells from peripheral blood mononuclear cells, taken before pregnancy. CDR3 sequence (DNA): TGCGCCAGCAACATTGGCCGGGTCGGGGGGAGCGACACTGAAGCTTTCTTT. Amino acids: CASNIGRVGGSDTEAFF.